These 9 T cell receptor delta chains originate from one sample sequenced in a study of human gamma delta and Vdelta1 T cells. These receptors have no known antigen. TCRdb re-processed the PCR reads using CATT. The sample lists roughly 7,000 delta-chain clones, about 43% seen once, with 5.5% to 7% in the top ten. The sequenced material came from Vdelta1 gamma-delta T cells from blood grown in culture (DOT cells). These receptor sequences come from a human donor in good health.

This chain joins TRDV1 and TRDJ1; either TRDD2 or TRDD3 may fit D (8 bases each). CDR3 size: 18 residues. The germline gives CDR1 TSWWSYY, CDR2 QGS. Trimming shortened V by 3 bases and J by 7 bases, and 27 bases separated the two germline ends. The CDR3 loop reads CALGELAFLERGISKLIF. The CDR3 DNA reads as TGTGCTCTTGGGGAGCTTGCCTTCCTAGAGAGGGGGATAAGTAAACTCATCTTT.

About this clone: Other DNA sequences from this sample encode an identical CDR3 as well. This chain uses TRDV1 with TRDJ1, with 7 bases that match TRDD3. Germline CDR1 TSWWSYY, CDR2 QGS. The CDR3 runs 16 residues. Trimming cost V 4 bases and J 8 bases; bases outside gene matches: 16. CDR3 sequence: CALGGRAPGGRLKLIF. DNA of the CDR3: TGTGCTCTTGGGGGACGGGCCCCTGGGGGCCGTCTCAAACTCATCTTT.

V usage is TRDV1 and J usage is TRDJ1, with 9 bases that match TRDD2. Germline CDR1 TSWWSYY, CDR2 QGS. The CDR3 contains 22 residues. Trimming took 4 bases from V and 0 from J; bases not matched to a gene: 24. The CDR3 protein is CALGGSYLPTLVWPKYTDKLIF. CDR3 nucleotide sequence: TGTGCTCTTGGGGGTTCTTACCTTCCTACGTTGGTCTGGCCTAAGTACACCGATAAACTCATCTTT.

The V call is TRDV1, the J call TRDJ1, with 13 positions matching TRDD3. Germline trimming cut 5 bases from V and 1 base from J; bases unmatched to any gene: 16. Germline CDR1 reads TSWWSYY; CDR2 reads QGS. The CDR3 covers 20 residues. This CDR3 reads CALGPGVRTGGYDVTDKLIF. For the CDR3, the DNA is TGTGCTCTTGGGCCGGGGGTCCGTACTGGGGGATACGACGTCACCGATAAACTCATCTTT.

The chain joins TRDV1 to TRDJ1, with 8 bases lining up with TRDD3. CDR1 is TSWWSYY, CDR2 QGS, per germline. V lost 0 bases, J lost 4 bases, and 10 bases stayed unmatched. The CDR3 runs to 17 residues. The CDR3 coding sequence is TGTGCTCTTGGGGAACTATCTGGGGGAGCCCATGTCGATAAACTCATCTTT. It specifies CALGELSGGAHVDKLIF.

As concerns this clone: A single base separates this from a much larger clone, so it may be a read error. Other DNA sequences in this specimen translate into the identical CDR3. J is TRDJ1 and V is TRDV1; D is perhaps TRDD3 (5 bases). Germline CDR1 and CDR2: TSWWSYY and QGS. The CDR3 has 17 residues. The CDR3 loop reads CALGEVYLDPLTDKLIF. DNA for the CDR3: TGTGCTCTCGGGGAAGTCTACCTGGACCCCTTAACCGATAAACTCATCTTT.

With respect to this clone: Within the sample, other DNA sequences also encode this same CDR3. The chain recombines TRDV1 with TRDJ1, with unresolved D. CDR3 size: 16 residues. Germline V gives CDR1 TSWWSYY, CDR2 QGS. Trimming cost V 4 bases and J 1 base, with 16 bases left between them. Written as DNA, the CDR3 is TGTGCTCTTGGGGCAAAGGTTCTAAAAGGCACCGATAAACTCATCTTT. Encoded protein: CALGAKVLKGTDKLIF.

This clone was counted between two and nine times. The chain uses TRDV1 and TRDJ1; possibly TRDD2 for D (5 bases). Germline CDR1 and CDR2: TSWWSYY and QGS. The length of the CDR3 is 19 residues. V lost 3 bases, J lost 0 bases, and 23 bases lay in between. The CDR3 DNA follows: TGTGCTCTTGGGGACTCCCCTACGGGGTACTCCGGGTACACCGATAAACTCATCTTT. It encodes CALGDSPTGYSGYTDKLIF.

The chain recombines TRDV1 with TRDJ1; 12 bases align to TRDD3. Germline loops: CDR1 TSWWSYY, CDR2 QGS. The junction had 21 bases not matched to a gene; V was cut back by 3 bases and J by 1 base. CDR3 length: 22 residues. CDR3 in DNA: TGTGCTCTTGGGGACTTACAGTCCTACGGGGGTACTGGGGGATACTGCACCGATAAACTCATCTTT. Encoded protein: CALGDLQSYGGTGGYCTDKLIF.